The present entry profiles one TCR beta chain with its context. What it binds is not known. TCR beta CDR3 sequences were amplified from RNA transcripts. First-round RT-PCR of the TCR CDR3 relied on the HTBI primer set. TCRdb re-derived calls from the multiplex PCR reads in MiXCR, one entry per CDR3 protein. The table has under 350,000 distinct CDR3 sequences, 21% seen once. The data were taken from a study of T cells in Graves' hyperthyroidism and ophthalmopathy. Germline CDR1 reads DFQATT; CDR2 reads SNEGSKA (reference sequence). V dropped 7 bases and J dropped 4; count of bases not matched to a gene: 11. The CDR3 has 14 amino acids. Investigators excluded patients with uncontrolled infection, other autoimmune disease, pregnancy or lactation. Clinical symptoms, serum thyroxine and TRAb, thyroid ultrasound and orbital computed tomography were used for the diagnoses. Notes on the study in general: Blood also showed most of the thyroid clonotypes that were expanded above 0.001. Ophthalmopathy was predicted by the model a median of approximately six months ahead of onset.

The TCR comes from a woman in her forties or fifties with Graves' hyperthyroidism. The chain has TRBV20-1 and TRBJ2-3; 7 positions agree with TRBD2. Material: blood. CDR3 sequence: CSVSREGLPDTQYF. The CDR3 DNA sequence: TGCAGTGTCTCAAGGGAGGGGTTGCCAGATACGCAGTATTTT.